This paragraph covers one TCR beta chain sequence. Original processing methods: Using reference gene primer amplification, nucleated cell counts were estimated. Here immunoSEQ multiplex PCR was the method, and the copy in TCRdb shows in-frame clones only, minus some. V, J and clone size derive from that table, while D and trimming were established from the DNA sequence. The sample includes some 220,000 clones, 75% to 85% seen only once; the top ten take 2% to 3%. During active infection, Seattle patients enrolled and were then monitored through disease. The source of the sample is a study of blood T cell repertoires in COVID-19. Looking at the study overall: COVID-19 samples, acute and convalescent, were from the United States, Italy and Spain. T cells, B-cell-depleted T cells, or PBMCs supplied cDNA or gDNA.

CDR3 length: 15 residues. The germline V gene has CDR1 MNHEY and CDR2 SVGEGT. Unmatched junction bases numbered 3, after V lost 5 bases and J lost 0 bases. Sequencing input: peripheral blood. The receptor was isolated from a woman aged 65 to 85 with COVID-19, enrolled during active disease. The J gene is TRBJ2-1, the V gene TRBV6-2 or TRBV6-3, with 8 bases identical to TRBD1. CDR3 DNA: TGTGCCAGCAGTCTTACAGGGGGCTCCTACAATGAGCAGTTCTTC. It yields the protein CASSLTGGSYNEQFF.